Sequencing of this TCR beta chain was carried out in a study of identical twins. One entry per CDR3 protein, called by TCRdb with MiXCR from the 5' RACE reads. The table includes 300,000 or so distinct CDR3 sequences, over 8.5% detected once. V dropped 11 bases and J dropped 2 bases, with 30 bases sitting between them. Germline V gene sequence: CDR1 SNHLY, CDR2 FYNNEI. The CDR3 is 18 residues long. This sample also belongs to another study, concerning yellow fever vaccine responses in identical twins.

This TCR came from a woman in her late teens or twenties in good health. Sequenced: CD8+ T cells sorted from blood. This rearrangement joins TRBV2 to TRBJ1-2; D gene uncertain. CDR3 region: CAFCLASLRGELNYGYTF. CDR3 nucleotide sequence: TGTGCCTTCTGTCTCGCCTCGTTGAGAGGAGAATTAAACTATGGCTACACCTTC.